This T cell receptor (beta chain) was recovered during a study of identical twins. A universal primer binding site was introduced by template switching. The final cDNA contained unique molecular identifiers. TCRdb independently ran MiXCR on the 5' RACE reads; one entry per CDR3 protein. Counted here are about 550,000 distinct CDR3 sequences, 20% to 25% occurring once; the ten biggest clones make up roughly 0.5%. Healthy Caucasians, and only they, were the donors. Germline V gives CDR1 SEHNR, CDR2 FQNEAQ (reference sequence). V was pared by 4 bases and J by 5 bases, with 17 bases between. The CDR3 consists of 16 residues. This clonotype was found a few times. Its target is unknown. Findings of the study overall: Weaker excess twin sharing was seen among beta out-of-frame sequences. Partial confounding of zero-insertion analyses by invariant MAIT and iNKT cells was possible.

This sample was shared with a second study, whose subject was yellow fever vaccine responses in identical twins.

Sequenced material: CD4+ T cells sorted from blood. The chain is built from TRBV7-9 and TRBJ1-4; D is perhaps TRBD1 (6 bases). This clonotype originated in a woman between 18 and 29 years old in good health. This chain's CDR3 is CASSWTAQGLNEKLFF. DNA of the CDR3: TGTGCCAGCAGCTGGACAGCCCAGGGGCTAAATGAAAAACTGTTTTTT.